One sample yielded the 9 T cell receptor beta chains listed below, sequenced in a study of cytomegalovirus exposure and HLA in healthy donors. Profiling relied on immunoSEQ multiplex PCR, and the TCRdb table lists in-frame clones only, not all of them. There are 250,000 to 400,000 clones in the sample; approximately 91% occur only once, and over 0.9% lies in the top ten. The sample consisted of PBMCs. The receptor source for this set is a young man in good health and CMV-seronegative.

As DNA, the CDR3 is TGTGCCAGCAGCTTAACGGACAGGTTCGGAACTGAAGCTTTCTTT. Translation: CASSLTDRFGTEAFF. The rearrangement joins TRBV7-6 to TRBJ1-1, with TRBD1 matching over 7 bases. The CDR3 length is 15 residues. V dropped 2 bases and J dropped 5; count of bases not matched to a gene: 8. In germline, CDR1 is SGHVS, CDR2 FNYEAQ.

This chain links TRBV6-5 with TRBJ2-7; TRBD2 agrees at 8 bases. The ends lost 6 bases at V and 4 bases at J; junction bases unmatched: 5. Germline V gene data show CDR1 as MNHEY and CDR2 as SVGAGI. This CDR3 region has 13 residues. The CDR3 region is CASRGTSVYEQYF. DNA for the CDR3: TGTGCCAGCAGGGGGACTAGTGTTTACGAGCAGTACTTC.

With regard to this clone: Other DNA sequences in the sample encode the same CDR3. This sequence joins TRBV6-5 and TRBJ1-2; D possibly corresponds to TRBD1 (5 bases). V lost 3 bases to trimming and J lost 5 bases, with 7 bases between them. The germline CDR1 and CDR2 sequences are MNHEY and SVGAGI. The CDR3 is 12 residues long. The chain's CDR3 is CASSYRGYGYTF. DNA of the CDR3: TGTGCCAGCAGTTATAGGGGTTATGGCTACACCTTC.

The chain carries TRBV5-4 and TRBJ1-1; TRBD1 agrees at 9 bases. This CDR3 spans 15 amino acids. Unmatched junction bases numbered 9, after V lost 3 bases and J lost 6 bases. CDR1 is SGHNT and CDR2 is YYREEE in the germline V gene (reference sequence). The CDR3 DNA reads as TGTGCCAGCAGCTCAGTAGGGGACAGGGAAGCTGAAGCTTTCTTT. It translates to CASSSVGDREAEAFF.

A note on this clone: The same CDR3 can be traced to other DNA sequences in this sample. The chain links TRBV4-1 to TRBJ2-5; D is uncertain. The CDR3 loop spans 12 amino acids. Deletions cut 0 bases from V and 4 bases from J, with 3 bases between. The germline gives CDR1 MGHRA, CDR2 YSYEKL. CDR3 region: CASSQDRETQYF. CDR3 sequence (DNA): TGCGCCAGCAGCCAAGACCGAGAGACCCAGTACTTC.

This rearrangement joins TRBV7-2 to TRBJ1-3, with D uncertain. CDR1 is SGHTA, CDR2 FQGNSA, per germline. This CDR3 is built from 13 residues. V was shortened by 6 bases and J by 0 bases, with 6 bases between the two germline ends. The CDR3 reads CASSPLSGNTIYF. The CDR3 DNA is TGTGCCAGCAGTCCCCTCTCTGGAAACACCATATATTTT.

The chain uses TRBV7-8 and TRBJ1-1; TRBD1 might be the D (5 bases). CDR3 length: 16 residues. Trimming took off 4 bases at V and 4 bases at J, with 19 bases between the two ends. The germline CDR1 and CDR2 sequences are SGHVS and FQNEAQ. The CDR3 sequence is CASSSTVEGSLTEAFF. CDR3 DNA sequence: TGTGCCAGCAGCTCTACCGTGGAGGGGAGTCTCACTGAAGCTTTCTTT.

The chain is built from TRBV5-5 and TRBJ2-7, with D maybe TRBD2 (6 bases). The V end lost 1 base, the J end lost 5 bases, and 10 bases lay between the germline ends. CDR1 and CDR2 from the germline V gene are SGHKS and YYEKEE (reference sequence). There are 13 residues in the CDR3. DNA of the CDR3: TGTGCCAGCAGCTTGCCTAGCGTCGACGAGCAGTACTTC. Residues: CASSLPSVDEQYF.

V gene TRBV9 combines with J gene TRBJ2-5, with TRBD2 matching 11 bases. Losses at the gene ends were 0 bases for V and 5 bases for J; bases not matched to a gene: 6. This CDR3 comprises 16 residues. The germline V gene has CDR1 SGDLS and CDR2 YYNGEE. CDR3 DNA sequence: TGTGCCAGCAGCGTAGTCCCTAGCGGGGGGAGGGAGACCCAGTACTTC. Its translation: CASSVVPSGGRETQYF.